This T cell receptor (beta chain) was identified in a study of blood T cells in healthy people across ages. Notes on the study in general: The study found TCR beta diversity correlated strongly with naive T cell percentage. Naive CD4+ cell counts and diversity both ran higher in long-lived than in aged donors.

As concerns this clonotype: As yet, its antigen is unknown.

Together with a sample-barcoded 5' primer, a J-beta primer mix was included in a second PCR lasting about 7 to 12 cycles. Individual samples furnished no less than 3 million CDR3-containing paired-end reads apiece. TCRdb re-called the 5' RACE reads with MiXCR, one entry per CDR3 protein. Here the sample spans some 320,000 distinct CDR3 sequences, 27% being singletons. This CDR3 region has 14 residues. Germline V CDR1 and CDR2: SEHNR, FQNEAQ (reference sequence). Trimming cost V 6 bases and J 5 bases, with 16 bases left between them. The clonotype comes from a woman in her 70s in good health. The chain links TRBV7-9 to TRBJ2-5, with TRBD1 as a possible D gene (6 bases). Sequenced input: blood. The CDR3 bases are TGTGCCAGCAGTTCTCACGGACAGACGGAGACCCAGTACTTC. Its protein is CASSSHGQTETQYF. Filled out from reference TRBV7-9 and TRBJ2-5, the complete variable domain reads DTGVSQNPRHKITKRGQNVTFRCDPISEHNRLYWYRQTLGQGPEFLTYFQNEAQLEKSRLLSDRFSAERPKGSFSTLEIQRTEQGDSAMYLCASSSHGQTETQYFGPGTRLLVL.